This entry lists 32 T cell receptor beta chains sequenced from one sample in a study of CXCR3-negative and CXCR3-positive naive CD8 T cells. Broader study findings: A higher hydrophobicity marked the TRB CDR3s of CXCR3-positive naive cells versus CXCR3-negative naive cells.

The libraries of TRB cDNA were prepared using 5' RACE with UMI labels. No DNA is given; TCRdb re-called the 5' RACE reads and lists each CDR3 protein once. The sample holds 150,000 to 180,000 distinct CDR3 sequences. Their target antigens are unknown. Sequencing used naive CXCR3+ CD8+ T cells from blood. Subset noted: CD45RO-CCR7+CD27+CD95- naive CD8+ T cells expressing CXCR3 (TNR3+). These receptors originate from a human donor in good health. Some clones in this sample may be carry-over from other donors' samples.

This chain links TRBV28 with TRBJ1-1; the TRBD1 assignment by TCRdb is unverifiable without DNA. The CDR3 extends over 12 amino acids. The germline V gene has CDR1 MDHEN and CDR2 SYDVKM. CDR3 sequence reads: CATSSQGTEAFF.

The chain employs TRBV7-9 and TRBJ1-1; the D call of TRBD1 rests on TCRdb alone, since no DNA is present to check it. Per the germline V gene, CDR1 is SEHNR and CDR2 is FQNEAQ (reference sequence). CDR3 length equals 13 residues. This CDR3 is CASSLTGSFEAFF.

This chain connects TRBV5-1 to TRBJ2-7; the D call from TCRdb, TRBD1, cannot be confirmed without DNA. Per the germline V gene, CDR1 is SGHRS and CDR2 is YFSETQ. The CDR3 loop spans 13 amino acids. The CDR3 loop is CASSPGQGEKQYF.

The chain uses TRBV9 and TRBJ2-1; there is no DNA to check the TCRdb D call of TRBD2. Germline V gene data show CDR1 as SGDLS and CDR2 as YYNGEE. The CDR3 is 13 residues long. The CDR3 spells CASSGGATNEQFF.

The rearrangement joins TRBV4-3 to TRBJ2-7; there is no DNA to check the TCRdb D call of TRBD1. Germline CDR1 and CDR2: LGHNA and YSLEER. The CDR3 has 16 amino acids. CDR3 loop: CASSQDFPDRSYEQYF.

This chain uses TRBV20-1 with TRBJ2-7. The CDR3 loop spans 13 amino acids. Per the germline V gene, CDR1 is DFQATT and CDR2 is SNEGSKA (reference sequence). CDR3 protein: CSARVAVGFEQYF.

The genes are TRBV4-3 and TRBJ1-1. From germline, CDR1 is LGHNA and CDR2 YSLEER. The CDR3 covers 15 residues. CDR3 loop: CASSPGNQMNTEAFF.

This chain uses TRBV14 with TRBJ2-7; lacking DNA, the TRBD2 call made by TCRdb goes unchecked. CDR3 length equals 16 residues. CDR1 and CDR2 (germline): SGHDN, FVKESK. CDR3 sequence reads: CASSQDASGRAYEQYF.

CDR3 residues: CSVAGQRNEQFF. This chain connects TRBV29-1 to TRBJ2-1; TCRdb gives TRBD1 as the D gene, but with no DNA this cannot be confirmed. Per the germline V gene, CDR1 is SQVTM and CDR2 is ANQGSEA. This CDR3 spans 12 amino acids.

V is TRBV12-5 and J is TRBJ2-1; as DNA is missing, the TRBD1 call by TCRdb cannot be tested. This CDR3 is built from 17 residues. Germline V gene data show CDR1 as LGHNT and CDR2 as FRNRAP. The CDR3 loop reads CASGPAMSRSLYNEHFF. Based on the CDR3 plus reference TRBV12-5 and TRBJ2-1, the full variable domain is DARVTQTPRHKVTEMGQEVTMRCQPILGHNTVFWYRQTMMQGLELLAYFRNRAPLDDSGMPKDRFSAEMPDATLATLKIQPSEPRDSAVYFCASGPAMSRSLYNEHFFGPGTRLTVL.

The chain links TRBV5-4 to TRBJ2-6; TCRdb indicates TRBD2, and absent DNA this call remains unverified. Germline-derived CDR1 and CDR2 are SGHNT and YYREEE (reference sequence). The CDR3 totals 17 residues. CDR3: CASSPLGGWDGANVLTF.

J is TRBJ2-7 and V is TRBV24-1; lacking DNA, the TRBD1 call made by TCRdb goes unchecked. Germline CDR1 KGHDR, CDR2 SFDVKD. This CDR3 is built from 14 residues. The CDR3 loop is CATSETGIPYEQYF.

The CDR3 sequence: CASTGLNTEAFF. The chain is built from TRBV12-3 or TRBV12-4 and TRBJ1-1; TCRdb calls TRBD1, which cannot be checked without DNA. The CDR3 has 12 amino acids.

The chain uses TRBV5-1 and TRBJ1-1. Per the germline V gene, CDR1 is SGHRS and CDR2 is YFSETQ. The CDR3 covers 15 residues. The chain's CDR3 is CASSLVGGTNTEAFF.

The rearrangement uses TRBV2 and TRBJ1-3. The CDR3 runs 15 residues. From germline, CDR1 is SNHLY and CDR2 FYNNEI. CDR3 residues: CASSDSARSGNTIYF.

CDR3 in amino acids: CASSLGDREEDTQYF. This chain joins TRBV5-1 and TRBJ2-3; lacking DNA, the TRBD1 call made by TCRdb goes unchecked. This CDR3 region has 15 residues. Per germline, CDR1 SGHRS and CDR2 YFSETQ. Filled out from reference TRBV5-1 and TRBJ2-3, the complete variable domain reads KAGVTQTPRYLIKTRGQQVTLSCSPISGHRSVSWYQQTPGQGLQFLFEYFSETQRNKGNFPGRFSGRQFSNSRSEMNVSTLELGDSALYLCASSLGDREEDTQYFGPGTRLTVL.

The gene calls are TRBV5-1 and TRBJ2-1; without DNA, the TCRdb call of TRBD2 cannot be checked. CDR1 is SGHRS and CDR2 is YFSETQ in the germline V gene. The CDR3 has 17 amino acids. CDR3 in amino acids: CASSFGAGGPYYNEQFF.

This sequence joins TRBV4-1 and TRBJ1-6; the D call from TCRdb, TRBD1, cannot be confirmed without DNA. CDR3 length: 15 amino acids. Germline V CDR1 and CDR2: MGHRA, YSYEKL. The CDR3 sequence: CASSQGRDSNSPLHF.

The rearrangement links TRBV20-1 to TRBJ2-7; the D call from TCRdb, TRBD2, cannot be confirmed without DNA. Germline CDR1 reads DFQATT; CDR2 reads SNEGSKA (reference sequence). The CDR3 contains 15 residues. This CDR3 reads CSARDLRGASYEQYF.

The chain couples TRBV5-1 to TRBJ1-5. Germline V lookup: CDR1 SGHRS, CDR2 YFSETQ. The CDR3 has 15 residues. CDR3 sequence reads: CASSLVPSWNQPQHF.

V is TRBV5-1 and J is TRBJ2-7; no DNA is available, so the TRBD2 call from TCRdb remains unchecked. The germline V gene encodes CDR1 SGHRS and CDR2 YFSETQ. The CDR3 totals 17 residues. CDR3 residues: CASSLEPAGPAPYEQYF.

V is TRBV5-1 and J is TRBJ1-1. Looked up from germline, CDR1 is SGHRS and CDR2 is YFSETQ. The CDR3 length is 14 residues. The CDR3 here is CASSLNGLNTEAFF.

The chain couples TRBV7-8 to TRBJ1-1. The length of the CDR3 is 14 residues. From germline, CDR1 is SGHVS and CDR2 FQNEAQ. CDR3 sequence: CASSPGGPYTEAFF. Full variable domain (missing parts from reference TRBV7-8 and TRBJ1-1): GAGVSQSPRYKVAKRGQDVALRCDPISGHVSLFWYQQALGQGPEFLTYFQNEAQLDKSGLPSDRFFAERPEGSVSTLKIQRTQQEDSAVYLCASSPGGPYTEAFFGQGTRLTVV.

CDR3 residues: CASSALNTEAFF. The V call is TRBV6-4, the J call TRBJ1-1. This CDR3 region has 12 residues. Germline CDR1 reads MRHNA; CDR2 reads SNTAGT.

This chain links TRBV19 with TRBJ2-5. There are 16 residues in the CDR3. CDR1 is LNHDA, CDR2 SQIVND, per germline (reference sequence). CDR3 sequence reads: CASSIGVSVSGETQYF.

The chain is built from TRBV10-2 and TRBJ2-2; checking the TCRdb D call of TRBD2 is not possible without DNA. The CDR3 is made up of 15 amino acids. Germline CDR1 is WSHSY and CDR2 is SAAADI. The CDR3 sequence is CASSEMRVNTGELFF.

V is TRBV19 and J is TRBJ1-1; the D call of TRBD1 rests on TCRdb alone, since no DNA is present to check it. The CDR3 extends over 13 amino acids. CDR1 LNHDA and CDR2 SQIVND come from the germline V gene (reference sequence). The CDR3: CASNAGAFTEAFF.

The chain has TRBV4-2 and TRBJ1-1. This CDR3 comprises 15 residues. Per germline, CDR1 LGHNA and CDR2 YNFKEQ. The CDR3 here is CASSQVGRVGTEAFF.

J is TRBJ1-6 and V is TRBV29-1. This CDR3 has 12 amino acids. The germline gives CDR1 SQVTM, CDR2 ANQGSEA. The CDR3 here is CSVEEAAGVVHF. Full variable domain (missing parts from reference TRBV29-1 and TRBJ1-6): SAVISQKPSRDICQRGTSLTIQCQVDSQVTMMFWYRQQPGQSLTLIATANQGSEATYESGFVIDKFPISRPNLTFSTLTVSNMSPEDSSIYLCSVEEAAGVVHFGNGTRLTVT.

This chain links TRBV5-1 with TRBJ2-3; TCRdb names TRBD2, which stays unverified in the absence of DNA. The CDR3 is 17 amino acids. Germline V lookup: CDR1 SGHRS, CDR2 YFSETQ. CDR3 amino acids: CASSGPTSGSLTDTQYF.

The chain joins TRBV3-1 to TRBJ2-1; with no DNA, the TCRdb D assignment of TRBD1 cannot be verified. Per germline, CDR1 LGHDT and CDR2 YNNKEL (reference sequence). The CDR3 has 15 residues. This chain's CDR3 is CASSLDRGLYNEQFF.

The chain employs TRBV7-6 and TRBJ1-4. Germline lookup yields CDR1 SGHVS and CDR2 FNYEAQ. CDR3 size: 15 residues. The CDR3: CASRHDSRGDEKLFF.